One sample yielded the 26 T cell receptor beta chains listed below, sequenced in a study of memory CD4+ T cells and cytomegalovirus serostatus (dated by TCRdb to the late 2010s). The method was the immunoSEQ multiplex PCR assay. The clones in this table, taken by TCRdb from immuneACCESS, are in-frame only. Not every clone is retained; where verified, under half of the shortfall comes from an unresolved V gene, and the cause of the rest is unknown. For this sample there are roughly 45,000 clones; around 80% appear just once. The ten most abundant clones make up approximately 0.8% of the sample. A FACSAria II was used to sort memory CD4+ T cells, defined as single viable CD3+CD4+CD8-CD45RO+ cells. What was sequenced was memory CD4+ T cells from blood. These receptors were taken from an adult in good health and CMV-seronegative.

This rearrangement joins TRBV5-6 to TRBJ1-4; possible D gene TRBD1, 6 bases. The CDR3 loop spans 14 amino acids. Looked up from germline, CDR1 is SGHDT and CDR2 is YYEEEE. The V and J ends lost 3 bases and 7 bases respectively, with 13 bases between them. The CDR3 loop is CASSWAGEREKLFF. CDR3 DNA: TGTGCCAGCAGCTGGGCAGGGGAACGTGAAAAACTGTTTTTT.

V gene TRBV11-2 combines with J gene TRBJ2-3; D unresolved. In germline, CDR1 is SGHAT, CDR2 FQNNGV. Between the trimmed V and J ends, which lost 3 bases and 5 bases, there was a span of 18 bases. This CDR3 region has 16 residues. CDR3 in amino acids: CASSLGRLVGLDTQYF. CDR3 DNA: TGTGCCAGCAGCTTGGGAAGGCTAGTGGGCTTAGATACGCAGTATTTT.

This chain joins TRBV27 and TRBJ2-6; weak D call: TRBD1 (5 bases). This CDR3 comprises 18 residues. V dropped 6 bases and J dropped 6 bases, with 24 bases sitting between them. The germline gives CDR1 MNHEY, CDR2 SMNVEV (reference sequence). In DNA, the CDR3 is TGTGCCAGCAGCCTCCAGGGTGGTACCTCTGGGGAGGCCAACGTCCTGACTTTC. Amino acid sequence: CASSLQGGTSGEANVLTF.

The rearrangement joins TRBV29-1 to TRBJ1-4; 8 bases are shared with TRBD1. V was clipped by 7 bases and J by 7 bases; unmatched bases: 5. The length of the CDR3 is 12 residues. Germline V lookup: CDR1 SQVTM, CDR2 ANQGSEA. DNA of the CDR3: TGCAGCGCAACAGGGGGGCGTGAAAAACTGTTTTTT. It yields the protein CSATGGREKLFF.

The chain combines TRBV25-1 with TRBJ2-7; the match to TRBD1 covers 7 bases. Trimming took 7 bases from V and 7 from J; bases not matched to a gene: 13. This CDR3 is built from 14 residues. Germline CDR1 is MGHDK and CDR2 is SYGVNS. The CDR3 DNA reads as TGTGCCAGCACTCCGGGACAGAGGGGAAGAGAGCAGTACTTC. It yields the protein CASTPGQRGREQYF.

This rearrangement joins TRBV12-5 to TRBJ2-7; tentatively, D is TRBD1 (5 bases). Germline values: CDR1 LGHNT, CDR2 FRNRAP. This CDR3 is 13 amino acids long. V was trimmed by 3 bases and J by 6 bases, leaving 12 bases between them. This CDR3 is CASGFDQGSEQYF. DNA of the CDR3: TGTGCTAGTGGTTTTGATCAGGGTTCCGAGCAGTACTTC.

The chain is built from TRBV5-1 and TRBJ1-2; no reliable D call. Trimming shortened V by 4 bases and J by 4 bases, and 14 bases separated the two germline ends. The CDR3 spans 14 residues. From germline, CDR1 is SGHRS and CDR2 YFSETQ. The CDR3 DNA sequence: TGCGCCAGCAGCCCCGCGGGAGAGAGCTATGGCTACACCTTC. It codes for CASSPAGESYGYTF.

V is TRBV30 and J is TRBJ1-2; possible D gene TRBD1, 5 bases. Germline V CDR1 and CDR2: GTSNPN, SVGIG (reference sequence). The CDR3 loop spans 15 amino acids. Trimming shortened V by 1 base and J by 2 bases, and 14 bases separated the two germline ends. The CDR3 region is CAWSAPWGTNYGYTF. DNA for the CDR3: TGTGCCTGGAGTGCCCCCTGGGGGACCAACTATGGCTACACCTTC.

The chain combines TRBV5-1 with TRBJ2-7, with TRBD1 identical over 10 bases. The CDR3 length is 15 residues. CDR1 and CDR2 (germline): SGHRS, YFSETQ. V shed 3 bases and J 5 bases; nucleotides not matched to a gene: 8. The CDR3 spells CASSSSGTGVNEQYF. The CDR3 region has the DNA TGCGCCAGCAGCTCCTCCGGGACAGGGGTTAACGAGCAGTACTTC.

Written as DNA, the CDR3 is TGTGCCAGCAGTTCAAAGGGACCCTACGAGCAGTACTTC. It translates to CASSSKGPYEQYF. This chain links TRBV27 with TRBJ2-7; D is perhaps TRBD1 or TRBD2 (5 bases each). This CDR3 contains 13 residues. V was shortened by 4 bases and J by 2 bases, with 9 bases between the two germline ends. Germline V gene sequence: CDR1 MNHEY, CDR2 SMNVEV (reference sequence).

The CDR3 sequence is CAGQQGISSPLHF. CDR3 nucleotide sequence: TGTGCCGGTCAACAGGGGATAAGTTCACCCCTCCACTTT. The chain carries TRBV2 and TRBJ1-6; 7 positions match TRBD1. Germline values: CDR1 SNHLY, CDR2 FYNNEI. CDR3 size: 13 residues. Trimming cost V 11 bases and J 9 bases; bases outside gene matches: 10.

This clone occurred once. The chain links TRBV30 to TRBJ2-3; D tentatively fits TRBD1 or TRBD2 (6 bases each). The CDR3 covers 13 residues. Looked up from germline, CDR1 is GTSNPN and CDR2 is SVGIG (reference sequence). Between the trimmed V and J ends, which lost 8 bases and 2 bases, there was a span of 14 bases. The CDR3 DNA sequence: TGTGCCGCCGGGGGCAGGTTCACAGATACGCAGTATTTT. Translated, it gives CAAGGRFTDTQYF.

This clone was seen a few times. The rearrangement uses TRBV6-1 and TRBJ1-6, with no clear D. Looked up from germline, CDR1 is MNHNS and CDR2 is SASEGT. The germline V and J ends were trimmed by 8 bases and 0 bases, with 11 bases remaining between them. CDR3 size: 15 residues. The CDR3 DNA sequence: TGTGCCAGCGGAAACAGTGACTCCTATAATTCACCCCTCCACTTT. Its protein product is CASGNSDSYNSPLHF.

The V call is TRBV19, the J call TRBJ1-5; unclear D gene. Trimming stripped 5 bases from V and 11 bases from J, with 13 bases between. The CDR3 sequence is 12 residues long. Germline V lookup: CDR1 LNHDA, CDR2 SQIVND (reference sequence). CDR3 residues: CASSAVPGTQHF. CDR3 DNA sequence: TGTGCCAGTAGTGCAGTCCCTGGGACCCAGCATTTT.

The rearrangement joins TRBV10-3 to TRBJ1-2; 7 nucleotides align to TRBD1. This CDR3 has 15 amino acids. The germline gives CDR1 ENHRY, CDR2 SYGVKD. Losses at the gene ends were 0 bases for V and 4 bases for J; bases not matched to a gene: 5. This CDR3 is CAISESTGVGYGYTF. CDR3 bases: TGTGCCATCAGTGAGTCAACAGGGGTTGGCTATGGCTACACCTTC.

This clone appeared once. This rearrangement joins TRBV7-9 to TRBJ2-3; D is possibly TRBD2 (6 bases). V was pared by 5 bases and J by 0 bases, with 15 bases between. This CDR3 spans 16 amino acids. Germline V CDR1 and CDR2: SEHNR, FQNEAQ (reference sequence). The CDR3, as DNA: TGTGCCAGCAGCCCCGTGAGAGGGACTAGCACAGATACGCAGTATTTT. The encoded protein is CASSPVRGTSTDTQYF.

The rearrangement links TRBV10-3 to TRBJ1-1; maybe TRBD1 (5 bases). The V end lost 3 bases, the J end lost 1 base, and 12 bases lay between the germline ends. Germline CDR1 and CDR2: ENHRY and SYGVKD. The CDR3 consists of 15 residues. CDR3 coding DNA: TGTGCCATCAGTGACCCCTGGGGGAGGAACACTGAAGCTTTCTTT. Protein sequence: CAISDPWGRNTEAFF.

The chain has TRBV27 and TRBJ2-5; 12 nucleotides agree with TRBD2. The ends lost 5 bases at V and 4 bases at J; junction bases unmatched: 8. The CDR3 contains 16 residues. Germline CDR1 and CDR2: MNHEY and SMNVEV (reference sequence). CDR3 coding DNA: TGTGCCAGCAGTCCCCGCGGACTAGCGGGACTAGAGACCCAGTACTTC. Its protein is CASSPRGLAGLETQYF.

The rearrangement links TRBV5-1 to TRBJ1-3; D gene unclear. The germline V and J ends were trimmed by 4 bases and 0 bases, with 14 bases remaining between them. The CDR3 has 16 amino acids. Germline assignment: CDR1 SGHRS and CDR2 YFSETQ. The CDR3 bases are TGCGCCAGCAGCAGAGCCGGGCTTCACTCTGGAAACACCATATATTTT. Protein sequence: CASSRAGLHSGNTIYF.

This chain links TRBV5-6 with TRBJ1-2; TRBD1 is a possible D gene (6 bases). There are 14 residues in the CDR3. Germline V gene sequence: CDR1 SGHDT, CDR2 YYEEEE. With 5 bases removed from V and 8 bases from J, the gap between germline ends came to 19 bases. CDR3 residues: CASSYLGGAGGYTF. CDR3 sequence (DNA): TGTGCCAGCAGTTACCTCGGGGGCGCGGGCGGCTACACCTTC. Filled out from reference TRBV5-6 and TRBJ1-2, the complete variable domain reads DAGVTQSPTHLIKTRGQQVTLRCSPKSGHDTVSWYQQALGQGPQFIFQYYEEEERQRGNFPDRFSGHQFPNYSSELNVNALLLGDSALYLCASSYLGGAGGYTFGSGTRLTVV.

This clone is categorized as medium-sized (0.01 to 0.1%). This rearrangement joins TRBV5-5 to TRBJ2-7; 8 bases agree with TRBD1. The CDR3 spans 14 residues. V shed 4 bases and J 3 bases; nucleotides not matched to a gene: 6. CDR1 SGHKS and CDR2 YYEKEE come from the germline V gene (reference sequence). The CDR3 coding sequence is TGTGCCAGCAGCCCAAGACAGGGGCACTACGAGCAGTACTTC. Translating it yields CASSPRQGHYEQYF.

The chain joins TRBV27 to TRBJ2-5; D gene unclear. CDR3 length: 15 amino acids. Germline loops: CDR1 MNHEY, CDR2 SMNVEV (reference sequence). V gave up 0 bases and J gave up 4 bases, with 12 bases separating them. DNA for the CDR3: TGTGCCAGCAGTTTATCCCCGACGGCCGCAGAGACCCAGTACTTC. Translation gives CASSLSPTAAETQYF.

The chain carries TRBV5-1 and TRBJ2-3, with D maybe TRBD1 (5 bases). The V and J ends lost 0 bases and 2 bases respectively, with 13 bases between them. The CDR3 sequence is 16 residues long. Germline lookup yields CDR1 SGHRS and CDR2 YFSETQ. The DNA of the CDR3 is TGCGCCAGCAGCTTGGCCCAGGGCACCTACACAGATACGCAGTATTTT. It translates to CASSLAQGTYTDTQYF.

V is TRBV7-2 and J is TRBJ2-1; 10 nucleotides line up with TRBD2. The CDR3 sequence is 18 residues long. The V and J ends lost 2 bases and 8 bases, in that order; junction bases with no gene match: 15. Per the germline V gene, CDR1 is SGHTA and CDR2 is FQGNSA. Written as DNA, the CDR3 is TGTGCCAGCAGCTTACCACGGGTTACTAGCGGGGTGGGGGATGAGCAGTTCTTC. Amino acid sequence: CASSLPRVTSGVGDEQFF.

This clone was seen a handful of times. CDR3 amino acids: CASSLTSYEQYF. The CDR3 DNA is TGTGCCAGCAGCTTGACTAGCTACGAGCAGTACTTC. The chain couples TRBV5-5 to TRBJ2-7; possible D gene TRBD2, 5 bases. CDR1 is SGHKS, CDR2 YYEKEE, per germline (reference sequence). Trimming took 1 base from V and 3 from J, leaving 5 bases between them. There are 12 residues in the CDR3.

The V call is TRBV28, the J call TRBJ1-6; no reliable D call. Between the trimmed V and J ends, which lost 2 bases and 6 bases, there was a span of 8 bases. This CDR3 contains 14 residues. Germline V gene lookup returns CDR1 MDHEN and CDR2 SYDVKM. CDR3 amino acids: CASSLPGLNSPLHF. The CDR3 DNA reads TGTGCCAGCAGTTTACCCGGGCTTAATTCACCCCTCCACTTT.